These 31 T cell receptor beta chains came from one sample sequenced in a study of blood T cell repertoires in COVID-19. Produced via immunoSEQ multiplex PCR; TCRdb's table is partial and in-frame only. The sample includes 200,000 to 250,000 clones, roughly 83% of them seen just once. Sequencing used peripheral blood. The receptors originated from an elderly man with acute or convalescent COVID-19.

This chain uses TRBV1 with TRBJ1-2; the table gives TRBD1 as D, unverified against the DNA. TRBV1 is tagged as a pseudogene. CDR3 length: 16 amino acids. This CDR3 reads CTSSPIGQLFLKGYTF. In DNA, the CDR3 is TGCACCAGCAGCCCAATCGGACAGTTATTTTTAAAGGGCTACACCTTC.

The table lists this clone with a few counts. The rearrangement links TRBV6-2 or TRBV6-3 to TRBJ1-2, with TRBD1 identical over 7 bases. The CDR3 length is 16 residues. Germline CDR1 MNHEY, CDR2 SVGEGT. J was trimmed by 3 bases and V by 5 bases; bases with no gene match: 12. CDR3: CASSPPGTAEHYGYTF. The CDR3 bases are TGTGCCAGCAGTCCACCAGGGACAGCGGAACACTATGGCTACACCTTC.

The chain carries TRBV11-3 and TRBJ1-1; D might be TRBD1 (6 bases). V was clipped by 4 bases and J by 5 bases, with 11 bases between them. Looked up from germline, CDR1 is SGHNT and CDR2 is YENEEA. The CDR3 loop spans 13 amino acids. CDR3 bases: TGTGCCAGCAGCTCACAAGGACAGACTGAAGCTTTCTTT. Translated: CASSSQGQTEAFF.

The gene calls are TRBV3-1 (or the pseudogene TRBV3-2) and TRBJ2-1; 11 bases agree with TRBD2. This CDR3 is 14 amino acids long. Germline loops: CDR1 LGHDT, CDR2 YNNKEL (reference sequence). The V and J ends lost 2 bases and 8 bases, in that order; junction bases with no gene match: 2. CDR3 residues: CASSQTSGSDEQFF. The DNA of the CDR3 is TGTGCCAGCAGCCAAACTAGCGGGAGCGATGAGCAGTTCTTC.

The chain employs TRBV7-2 and TRBJ2-7; weak D call: TRBD2 (6 bases). CDR3 length equals 15 residues. Trimming pared 3 bases from V and 2 bases from J, leaving 14 bases between. The V gene's germline CDR1 is SGHTA and CDR2 FQGNSA. CDR3 DNA: TGTGCCAGCAGCTTCCGGGACTTGACCCCCTACGAGCAGTACTTC. Its protein is CASSFRDLTPYEQYF.

The chain couples TRBV25-1 to TRBJ1-1; no definite D call. V was pared by 1 base and J by 1 base, with 4 bases between. Germline CDR1 is MGHDK and CDR2 is SYGVNS. This CDR3 is 13 amino acids long. This chain's CDR3 is CASSEFRNTEAFF. CDR3 bases: TGTGCCAGCAGTGAATTTAGGAACACTGAAGCTTTCTTT.

The rearrangement uses TRBV9 and TRBJ1-2, with D maybe TRBD1 (6 bases). With 4 bases removed from V and 4 bases from J, the gap between germline ends came to 11 bases. The CDR3 sequence is 13 residues long. Germline V gene sequence: CDR1 SGDLS, CDR2 YYNGEE. CDR3 loop: CASSPGGGYGYTF. The CDR3 bases are TGTGCCAGCAGCCCGGGGGGCGGCTATGGCTACACCTTC.

V and J are TRBV2 and TRBJ2-1; 7 bases fit TRBD1. Germline V lookup: CDR1 SNHLY, CDR2 FYNNEI. This CDR3 is built from 16 residues. Trimming cost V 6 bases and J 3 bases; bases outside gene matches: 11. The CDR3: CASRGQTGKGYNEQFF. Here the CDR3 DNA reads TGTGCCAGCAGGGGGCAGACAGGGAAGGGCTACAATGAGCAGTTCTTC.

The chain uses TRBV10-3 and TRBJ1-1, with D possibly being TRBD1 (5 bases). Germline CDR1 reads ENHRY; CDR2 reads SYGVKD. CDR3 size: 13 residues. V was clipped by 9 bases and J by 0 bases, with 11 bases between them. The CDR3 region is CAMQGAVNTEAFF. In nucleotides, the CDR3 is TGTGCCATGCAGGGCGCAGTGAACACTGAAGCTTTCTTT.

V is TRBV27 and J is TRBJ1-1; 9 positions match TRBD1. Germline-derived CDR1 and CDR2 are MNHEY and SMNVEV (reference sequence). Trimming at V came to 6 bases and at J to 2 bases, leaving 7 bases not matched to a gene. The CDR3 is 15 amino acids. The DNA of the CDR3 is TGTGCCAGCAGCCCTTGGGACAGGGTAAACACTGAAGCTTTCTTT. This gives the protein CASSPWDRVNTEAFF.

The V and J genes are TRBV29-1 and TRBJ1-2; D remains unclear. From germline, CDR1 is SQVTM and CDR2 ANQGSEA. V shed 7 bases and J shed 6 bases, with 15 bases lying between them. The CDR3 runs 12 residues. CDR3 in DNA: TGCAGCGGGCGGGATGCTAGGGATGGCTACACCTTC. Its translation is CSGRDARDGYTF.

J is TRBJ2-1 and V is TRBV15; D is perhaps TRBD2 (6 bases). The CDR3 length is 15 residues. The germline V gene has CDR1 LNHNV and CDR2 YYDKDF (reference sequence). Trimming shortened V by 5 bases and J by 5 bases, and 16 bases separated the two germline ends. In DNA form, the CDR3 reads TGTGCCACCAGCGGGGCTACGGGAGTCAACAATGAGCAGTTCTTC. This codes for CATSGATGVNNEQFF.

The chain uses TRBV28 and TRBJ2-3, with TRBD2 identical over 11 bases. The CDR3 spans 17 residues. Per germline, CDR1 MDHEN and CDR2 SYDVKM. V shed 3 bases, J shed 3 bases, and the junction held 8 bases outside the gene matches. CDR3 nucleotides: TGTGCCAGCAGTTTCACCAGACTAGCGGGAAGTACAGATACGCAGTATTTT. As protein: CASSFTRLAGSTDTQYF.

As to this clone: At the DNA level, this CDR3 is encoded by other sequences in the same sample as well. The chain links TRBV7-8 to TRBJ1-5; D remains unclear. Trimming pared 0 bases from V and 3 bases from J, leaving 9 bases between. The CDR3 length is 15 residues. CDR1 is SGHVS and CDR2 is FQNEAQ in the germline V gene. CDR3 loop: CASSLAGRSNQPQHF. CDR3 coding DNA: TGTGCCAGCAGCTTAGCGGGCAGGTCCAATCAGCCCCAGCATTTT.

The CDR3 coding sequence is TGTGCCACCCAGACAGCCAACACCGGGGAGCTGTTTTTT. It is translated as CATQTANTGELFF. The rearrangement joins TRBV6-5 to TRBJ2-2, with D possibly being TRBD1 (5 bases). Looked up from germline, CDR1 is MNHEY and CDR2 is SVGAGI. Trimming pared 10 bases from V and 2 bases from J, leaving 11 bases between. The CDR3 loop spans 13 amino acids.

This clone was seen a handful of times. The chain recombines TRBV5-5 with TRBJ2-2, with D possibly TRBD2 on 5 matching bases. The V end lost 1 base, the J end lost 4 bases, and 11 bases lay between the germline ends. Germline CDR1 is SGHKS and CDR2 is YYEKEE (reference sequence). This CDR3 has 15 amino acids. The CDR3 here is CASSLNRGTTGELFF. CDR3 nucleotides: TGTGCCAGCAGCTTGAACCGGGGTACCACCGGGGAGCTGTTTTTT.

This rearrangement joins TRBV4-1 to TRBJ1-5; D gene unclear. This CDR3 is built from 13 residues. Trimming took off 4 bases at V and 5 bases at J, with 9 bases between the two ends. Germline CDR1 reads MGHRA; CDR2 reads YSYEKL. CDR3 DNA sequence: TGCGCCAGCAGCCCAAGCGGATATCAGCCCCAGCATTTT. It specifies CASSPSGYQPQHF.

The rearrangement joins TRBV12-3 or TRBV12-4 to TRBJ1-5; D possibly corresponds to TRBD1 (6 bases). Trimming removed 5 bases from V and 4 bases from J, with 9 bases in between. The CDR3 loop spans 13 amino acids. The CDR3 protein is CASSAGENQPQHF. CDR3 bases: TGTGCCAGCAGTGCAGGGGAGAATCAGCCCCAGCATTTT.

For this clone: One junction end does not reproduce the germline sequence, and a read error may be involved. The chain employs TRBV3-1 (or the pseudogene TRBV3-2) and TRBJ1-5; perhaps TRBD1 as D (5 bases). The CDR3 runs to 12 residues. The germline CDR1 and CDR2 sequences are LGHDT and YNNKEL (reference sequence). The CDR3 DNA follows: TGTGCCAGCAGCCCCCCGGGGGGTTTCCCATATTTT. Translating it yields CASSPPGGFPYF.

V and J are TRBV6-5 and TRBJ1-2, with D uncertain. CDR1 and CDR2 (germline): MNHEY, SVGAGI. Trimming shortened V by 4 bases and J by 7 bases, and 10 bases separated the two germline ends. The CDR3 has 12 residues. The CDR3 nucleotides read TGTGCCAGCAGTTTTCAGCCGGGTGGCTACACCTTC. Encoded protein: CASSFQPGGYTF.

Only one count was recorded for this clone. V gene TRBV5-5 combines with J gene TRBJ2-2; D possibly corresponds to TRBD2 (7 bases). The CDR3 is 15 residues long. From germline, CDR1 is SGHKS and CDR2 YYEKEE (reference sequence). V gave up 3 bases and J gave up 5 bases, with 14 bases separating them. Written as DNA, the CDR3 is TGTGCCAGCAGCTGGGGGGGGCCGAGGACCGGGGAGCTGTTTTTT. Encoded protein: CASSWGGPRTGELFF.

The chain recombines TRBV27 with TRBJ2-1; weak D call: TRBD1 (5 bases). Between the trimmed V and J ends, which lost 2 bases and 4 bases, there was a span of 6 bases. The germline gives CDR1 MNHEY, CDR2 SMNVEV (reference sequence). The CDR3 length is 13 residues. The CDR3 sequence is CASSLNRYNEQFF. The CDR3 DNA sequence: TGTGCCAGCAGTTTAAACAGGTACAATGAGCAGTTCTTC.

CDR3 nucleotides: TGTGCCAGTACAGGGATCGGATACAATGAGCAGTTCTTC. Its translation is CASTGIGYNEQFF. This chain links TRBV28 with TRBJ2-1, with a weak D call TRBD1 (6 bases). This CDR3 region has 13 residues. The V end was cut by 9 bases, the J end by 4 bases, with 13 bases between. Germline V gives CDR1 MDHEN, CDR2 SYDVKM.

The J gene is TRBJ1-1, the V gene TRBV5-5; a weak D match, TRBD1 (6 bases). Per germline, CDR1 SGHKS and CDR2 YYEKEE (reference sequence). The V gene lost 8 bases and the J gene lost 0 bases, with 11 bases spanning the gap. The CDR3 sequence is 13 residues long. CDR3 in amino acids: CASRQELNTEAFF. CDR3 DNA: TGTGCCAGTAGACAGGAATTGAACACTGAAGCTTTCTTT.

Points on this clone: Compared with germline, one end of the junction differs, possibly owing to a read error. The rearrangement joins TRBV20-1 to TRBJ1-1; no clear D. This CDR3 has 11 residues. CDR1 and CDR2 (germline): DFQATT, SNEGSKA (reference sequence). The CDR3 DNA reads TGCAGTGCTAGAGCCGGGTGGGAGAGTCCCTTT. Translated: CSARAGWESPF.

In nucleotides, the CDR3 is TGTGCCAGCAGCTTAGTTGGCGGCAACCAAGAGACCCAGTACTTC. This sequence encodes CASSLVGGNQETQYF. The chain recombines TRBV7-6 with TRBJ2-5, with D unresolved. Germline CDR1 reads SGHVS; CDR2 reads FNYEAQ. The CDR3 sequence is 15 residues long. The V and J ends lost 1 base and 0 bases respectively, with 9 bases between them.

This clone appeared a single time. At one boundary the junction diverges from the germline segment, which might be a read error. The chain links TRBV7-7 to TRBJ2-5, with 7 bases identical to TRBD1. Germline V gene lookup returns CDR1 SSHAT and CDR2 FNYEAQ (reference sequence). This CDR3 region has 14 residues. The CDR3 loop reads CASSLDRVVGTQYF. Written as DNA, the CDR3 is TGTGCTAGCAGCCTCGACAGGGTAGTAGGGACCCAGTACTTC. The whole variable domain, remainder taken from reference TRBV7-7 and TRBJ2-5, is GAGVSQSPRYKVTKRGQDVTLRCDPISSHATLYWYQQALGQGPEFLTYFNYEAQPDKSGLPSDRFSAERPEGSISTLTIQRTEQRDSAMYRCASSLDRVVGTQYFGPGTRLLVL.

This chain connects TRBV7-9 to TRBJ2-1; D not resolved. CDR3 length equals 15 residues. Per germline, CDR1 SEHNR and CDR2 FQNEAQ (reference sequence). V lost 2 bases and J 9 bases, leaving 17 bases between the germline ends. This chain's CDR3 is CASSLMESLNTEQFF. The CDR3 DNA reads as TGTGCCAGCAGCTTAATGGAGTCTCTCAATACTGAGCAGTTCTTC.

This clone was picked up many times. The chain couples TRBV28 to TRBJ1-4, with 7 bases aligning to TRBD1. V gave up 3 bases and J gave up 7 bases; unmatched junction bases: 8. The CDR3 is 15 residues long. CDR1 is MDHEN and CDR2 is SYDVKM in the germline V gene. CDR3 region: CASSLSGGRSEKLFF. The CDR3 coding sequence is TGTGCCAGCAGTTTGTCAGGGGGAAGGTCTGAAAAACTGTTTTTT.

V usage is TRBV6-5 and J usage is TRBJ1-2, with 11 bases matching TRBD1. The germline CDR1 and CDR2 sequences are MNHEY and SVGAGI. J gave up 2 bases and V 6 bases, and 5 bases lay outside the gene matches. The CDR3 sequence is 15 residues long. The CDR3 reads CASSAGTGGNYGYTF. The DNA for the CDR3 is TGTGCCAGCAGCGCTGGGACAGGGGGGAACTATGGCTACACCTTC.

The CDR3 loop reads CASSPDSGRAEEQYF. The CDR3 DNA is TGTGCCAGCAGCCCAGACAGCGGGAGGGCGGAAGAGCAGTACTTC. The chain uses TRBV5-4 and TRBJ2-7; TRBD2 matches 10 bases. CDR1 is SGHNT and CDR2 is YYREEE in the germline V gene (reference sequence). This CDR3 is built from 15 residues. J was trimmed by 7 bases and V by 4 bases; bases with no gene match: 11.